The rows below give T cell receptor beta chains drawn from one sample of a study of a mutant IDH1 vaccine in newly diagnosed glioma. Method: immunoSEQ multiplex PCR; TCRdb's copy keeps in-frame clones and lacks some. Among 55,000 to 65,000 clones listed, 84% were seen once. Their cognate antigens are unknown. Source: PBMCs, taken from a glioma patient whose treatment included an IDH1 peptide vaccine. The receptors stem from a man younger than 40 with glioma. Both conserved end residues are part of each CDR3. The D gene is left open where the match is weak. Clone size is stated in some rows and not others, as once, few, many or a class when expanded.

v_gene,abundance,d_gene,j_gene,CDR3aa,CDR3nt
TRBV7-7,few,-,TRBJ2-6,CASSPNSGANVLTF,TGTGCCAGCAGCCCAAACTCTGGGGCCAACGTCCTGACTTTC
TRBV27,-,-,TRBJ2-7,CASRAAGTLPYEQYF,TGTGCCAGCAGGGCCGCCGGGACACTACCTTACGAGCAGTACTTC
TRBV4-1,once,-,TRBJ1-4,CASSQLRLRGEATNEKLFF,TGCGCCAGCAGCCAACTCCGTTTAAGAGGGGAGGCAACTAATGAAAAACTGTTTTTT
TRBV11-2,-,-,TRBJ1-1,CASSSGLDSVGAFF,TGTGCCAGCAGCTCCGGGCTAGACTCCGTCGGGGCTTTCTTT
TRBV18,-,-,TRBJ2-6,CASSPPGASGANVLTF,TGTGCCAGCTCACCTCCCGGGGCCTCTGGGGCCAACGTCCTGACTTTC
TRBV4-1,-,-,TRBJ1-3,CASSQVNRNSGNTIYF,TGCGCCAGCAGCCAAGTAAACCGGAACTCTGGAAACACCATATATTTT
TRBV11-2,few,TRBD1,TRBJ1-1,CASSPGGQANTEAFF,TGTGCCAGCAGCCCCGGGGGACAGGCGAACACTGAAGCTTTCTTT
TRBV9,-,TRBD1,TRBJ1-6,CASSVGPTGGGSPLHF,TGTGCCAGCAGCGTAGGCCCGACAGGGGGCGGATCACCCCTCCACTTT
TRBV11-2,-,TRBD1,TRBJ1-5,CASSSGQGAANQPQHF,TGTGCCAGCAGCTCCGGACAGGGGGCCGCGAATCAGCCCCAGCATTTT
TRBV28,-,-,TRBJ1-1,CASRVSVNTEAFF,TGTGCCAGCAGGGTTTCGGTGAACACTGAAGCTTTCTTT
TRBV5-1,-,TRBD1,TRBJ2-1,CASSPTSGTAIYNEQFF,TGCGCCAGCAGCCCAACTTCCGGGACAGCTATCTACAATGAGCAGTTCTTC
TRBV4-1,-,TRBD1,TRBJ1-1,CASAYGRGMATEAFF,TGCGCCAGCGCATATGGCAGGGGGATGGCCACTGAAGCTTTCTTT
TRBV27,-,-,TRBJ1-4,CASSLRGVGEKLFF,TGTGCCAGCAGTTTACGGGGGGTAGGGGAAAAACTGTTTTTT
TRBV11-2,-,-,TRBJ1-2,CASSPDGNYGYTF,TGTGCCAGCAGCCCGGACGGCAACTATGGCTACACCTTC
TRBV27,-,-,TRBJ2-4,CASSLSGVAKNIQYF,TGTGCCAGCAGTTTATCAGGAGTAGCCAAAAACATTCAGTACTTC
TRBV19,-,-,TRBJ2-3,CASSIDPDPTDTQYF,TGTGCCAGTAGTATAGACCCCGACCCCACAGATACGCAGTATTTT
TRBV7-2,-,TRBD1,TRBJ2-4,CASSKPIRDSSSKNIQYF,TGTGCCAGCAGCAAGCCAATCCGGGACAGTAGCAGCAAAAACATTCAGTACTTC
TRBV28,-,-,TRBJ1-5,CASSLSGTNLPQHF,TGTGCCAGCAGTTTATCAGGGACCAATTTGCCCCAGCATTTT
TRBV6-1,-,-,TRBJ2-3,CASSELSRTIPNTQYF,TGTGCCAGCAGTGAATTGAGCCGGACGATACCGAATACGCAGTATTTT
TRBV7-9,-,-,TRBJ2-7,CASSSLGTSYEQYF,TGTGCCAGCAGCTCCCTGGGGACGTCCTACGAGCAGTACTTC
TRBV5-1,-,TRBD2,TRBJ2-1,CASREASGGLSNEQFF,TGCGCCAGCAGGGAGGCTAGCGGGGGACTAAGCAATGAGCAGTTCTTC
TRBV18,-,-,TRBJ2-5,CASSPGETQYF,TGTGCCAGCTCACCCGGAGAGACCCAGTACTTC
TRBV30,once,TRBD1,TRBJ2-7,CAWSQDRGSEQYF,TGTGCCTGGAGTCAGGACAGGGGGTCCGAGCAGTACTTC
TRBV11-1,once,-,TRBJ1-4,CASSLDQAGDEKLFF,TGTGCCAGCAGCTTAGACCAGGCGGGAGATGAAAAACTGTTTTTT
TRBV4-1,-,-,TRBJ2-5,CASSQGLFGSQETQYF,TGCGCCAGCAGCCAAGGGCTGTTCGGCAGCCAAGAGACCCAGTACTTC
TRBV6-5,-,-,TRBJ1-1,CASIVSSGSTEAFF,TGTGCCAGCATAGTGTCCTCCGGGAGCACTGAAGCTTTCTTT
TRBV10-3,-,TRBD1,TRBJ2-7,CAISEGTGVNHEQYF,TGTGCCATCAGTGAGGGGACAGGGGTTAACCACGAGCAGTACTTC
TRBV11-2,-,-,TRBJ1-3,CASSLKQGPYSFPGNTIYF,TGTGCCAGCAGCTTAAAACAGGGCCCTTATAGTTTCCCTGGAAACACCATATATTTT
TRBV5-6,-,-,TRBJ1-1,CASSLRMTGGYTEAFF,TGTGCCAGCAGCTTGAGGATGACGGGGGGTTACACTGAAGCTTTCTTT
TRBV9,-,-,TRBJ2-5,CASSVATAVSGNQETQYF,TGTGCCAGCAGCGTAGCTACGGCGGTTAGCGGAAACCAAGAGACCCAGTACTTC
TRBV5-1,-,-,TRBJ2-5,CASSPRWGPEETQYF,TGCGCCAGCAGCCCCCGATGGGGGCCGGAGGAGACCCAGTACTTC
TRBV27,-,TRBD1,TRBJ1-5,CASKGQGAAQPQHF,TGTGCCAGCAAAGGACAGGGGGCAGCTCAGCCCCAGCATTTT
TRBV7-9,-,-,TRBJ1-1,CASSPRMNTEAFF,TGTGCCAGCAGCCCCAGAATGAACACTGAAGCTTTCTTT
TRBV6-1,-,-,TRBJ2-3,CASSEHVSRSTDTQYF,TGTGCCAGCAGTGAACATGTATCCAGGAGCACAGATACGCAGTATTTT
TRBV6-1,-,TRBD1,TRBJ1-1,CASKRTGVNTEAFF,TGTGCCAGCAAAAGGACAGGGGTGAACACTGAAGCTTTCTTT
TRBV6-5,once,-,TRBJ1-5,CASSLGRGQPQHF,TGTGCCAGCAGTTTGGGGCGGGGTCAGCCCCAGCATTTT
TRBV19,few,-,TRBJ1-5,CASSIVGRLNQPQHF,TGTGCCAGTAGTATAGTTGGGCGGTTAAATCAGCCCCAGCATTTT
TRBV7-9,few,-,TRBJ1-4,CASSSPPGLSNEKLFF,TGTGCCAGCAGCTCACCTCCGGGACTGAGTAATGAAAAACTGTTTTTT
TRBV25-1,-,-,TRBJ1-1,CASSVLTDNTEAFF,TGTGCCAGCAGTGTGCTGACTGACAACACTGAAGCTTTCTTT
TRBV28,-,TRBD1,TRBJ2-7,CASKQGALYEQYF,TGTGCCAGTAAGCAGGGGGCTCTCTACGAGCAGTACTTC
TRBV2,-,TRBD1,TRBJ1-6,CASSDSGQGDSPLHF,TGTGCCAGCAGTGATTCGGGACAGGGAGATTCACCCCTCCACTTT
TRBV15,-,-,TRBJ1-6,CATSRTIGGYNSPLHF,TGTGCCACCAGCAGGACTATTGGAGGGTATAATTCACCCCTCCACTTT
TRBV11-3,-,-,TRBJ2-7,CASSLGQGHIYEQYF,TGTGCCAGCAGCTTAGGGCAGGGGCATATCTACGAGCAGTACTTC
TRBV10-2,-,-,TRBJ2-1,CASSESHSNNEQFF,TGCGCCAGCAGTGAGTCCCACAGTAACAATGAGCAGTTCTTC
TRBV6-5,-,-,TRBJ1-2,CASSYSGTDPYGYTF,TGTGCCAGCAGTTACTCGGGAACGGATCCCTATGGCTACACCTTC
TRBV5-1,-,-,TRBJ1-5,CASSLGRGNQPQHF,TGCGCCAGCAGCTTGGGCAGGGGCAATCAGCCCCAGCATTTT
TRBV13,-,-,TRBJ2-3,CASSPRTDTQYF,TGTGCCAGCAGCCCGCGCACAGATACGCAGTATTTT
TRBV5-1,-,-,TRBJ2-5,CASSYQGETQYF,TGCGCCAGCAGCTATCAGGGCGAGACCCAGTACTTC
TRBV7-6,-,TRBD2,TRBJ2-3,CASSSVAGENSDTQYF,TGTGCCAGCAGCTCAGTAGCGGGGGAGAATTCAGATACGCAGTATTTT
TRBV5-1,once,-,TRBJ1-4,CASSLLGGVKTNEKLFF,TGCGCCAGCAGCTTACTGGGGGGAGTTAAAACTAATGAAAAACTGTTTTTT
TRBV5-5,-,TRBD1,TRBJ1-1,CASSWDRGNTEAFF,TGTGCCAGCAGCTGGGACAGGGGGAACACTGAAGCTTTCTTT
TRBV7-9,-,-,TRBJ1-5,CASSLAGQPQHF,TGTGCCAGCAGCTTAGCGGGGCAGCCCCAGCATTTT
TRBV18,-,TRBD1,TRBJ1-1,CASDQGQGVGLMNTEAFF,TGTGCCAGCGATCAAGGACAGGGCGTGGGTCTGATGAACACTGAAGCTTTCTTT
TRBV5-4,-,-,TRBJ1-6,CASSLDRWSDSPLHF,TGTGCCAGCAGCTTAGACAGGTGGTCGGATTCACCCCTCCACTTT
TRBV19,-,-,TRBJ2-5,CASSPLTTLYQETQYF,TGTGCCAGTAGTCCTCTAACGACTCTGTACCAAGAGACCCAGTACTTC